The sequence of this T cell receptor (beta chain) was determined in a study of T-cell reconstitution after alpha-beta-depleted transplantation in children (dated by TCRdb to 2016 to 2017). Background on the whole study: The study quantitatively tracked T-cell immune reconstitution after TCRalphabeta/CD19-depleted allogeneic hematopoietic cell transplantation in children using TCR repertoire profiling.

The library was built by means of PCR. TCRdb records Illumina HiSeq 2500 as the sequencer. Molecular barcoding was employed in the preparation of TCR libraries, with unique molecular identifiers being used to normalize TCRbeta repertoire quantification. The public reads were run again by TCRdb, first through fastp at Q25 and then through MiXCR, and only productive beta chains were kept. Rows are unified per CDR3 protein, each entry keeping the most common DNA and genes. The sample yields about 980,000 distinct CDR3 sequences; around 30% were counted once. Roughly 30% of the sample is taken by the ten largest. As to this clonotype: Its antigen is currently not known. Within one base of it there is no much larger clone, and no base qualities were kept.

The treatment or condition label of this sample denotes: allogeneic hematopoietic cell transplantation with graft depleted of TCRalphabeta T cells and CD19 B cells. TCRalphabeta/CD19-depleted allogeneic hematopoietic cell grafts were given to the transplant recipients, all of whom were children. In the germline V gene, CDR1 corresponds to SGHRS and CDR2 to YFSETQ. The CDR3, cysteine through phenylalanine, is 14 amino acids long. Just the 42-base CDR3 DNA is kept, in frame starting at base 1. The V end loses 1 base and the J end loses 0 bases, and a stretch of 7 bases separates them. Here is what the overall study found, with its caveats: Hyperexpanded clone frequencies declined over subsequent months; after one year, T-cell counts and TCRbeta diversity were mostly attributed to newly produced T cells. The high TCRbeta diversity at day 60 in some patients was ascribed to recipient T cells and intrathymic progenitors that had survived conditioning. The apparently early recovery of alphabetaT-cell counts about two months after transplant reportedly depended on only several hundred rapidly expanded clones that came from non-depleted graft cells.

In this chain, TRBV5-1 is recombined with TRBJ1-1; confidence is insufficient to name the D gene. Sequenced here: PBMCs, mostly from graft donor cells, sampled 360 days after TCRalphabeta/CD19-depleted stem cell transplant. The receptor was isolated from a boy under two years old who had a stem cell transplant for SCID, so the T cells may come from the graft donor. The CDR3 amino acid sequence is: CASSLTLMNTEAFF. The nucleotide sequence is TGCGCCAGCAGCTTGACATTAATGAACACTGAAGCTTTCTTT.